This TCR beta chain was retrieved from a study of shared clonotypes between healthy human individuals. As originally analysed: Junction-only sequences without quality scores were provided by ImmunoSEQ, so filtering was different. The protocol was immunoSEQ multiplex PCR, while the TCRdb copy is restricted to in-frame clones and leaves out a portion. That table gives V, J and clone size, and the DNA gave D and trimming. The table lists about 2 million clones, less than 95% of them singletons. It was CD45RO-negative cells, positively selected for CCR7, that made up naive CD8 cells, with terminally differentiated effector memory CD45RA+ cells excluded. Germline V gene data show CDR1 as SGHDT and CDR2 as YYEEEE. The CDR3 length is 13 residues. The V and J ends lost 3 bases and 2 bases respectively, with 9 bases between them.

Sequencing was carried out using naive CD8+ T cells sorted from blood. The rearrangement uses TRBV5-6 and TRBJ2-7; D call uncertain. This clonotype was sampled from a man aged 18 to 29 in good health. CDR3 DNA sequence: TGTGCCAGCAGCTGGACGGAAGCCTACGAGCAGTACTTC. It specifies CASSWTEAYEQYF.